This TCR beta chain was documented in a study of CD8 T cells in Susac syndrome. RNA in amounts of about 0.5 to 1 ug was reverse transcribed with random hexamers. TCRdb recomputed calls from the immunoSEQ multiplex PCR reads with MiXCR, one row per CDR3 protein. The table records some 150,000 distinct CDR3 sequences, less than 95% of them present only once. CDR1 GTSNPN and CDR2 SVGIG come from the germline V gene (reference sequence). Trimming took 0 bases from V and 7 from J, leaving 13 bases between them. This CDR3 has 14 amino acids. CD8+ and CD4+ T cells from blood underwent TCR beta sequencing, which was carried out in a high-throughput format.

The chain couples TRBV30 to TRBJ1-3; perhaps TRBD1 as D (6 bases). This receptor was obtained from a human donor in good health. Sequenced material: CD4+ T cells from PBMCs. The CDR3 DNA reads TGTGCCTGGAGTGTATGGCAGGGGAGGAACACCATATATTTT. As protein: CAWSVWQGRNTIYF.